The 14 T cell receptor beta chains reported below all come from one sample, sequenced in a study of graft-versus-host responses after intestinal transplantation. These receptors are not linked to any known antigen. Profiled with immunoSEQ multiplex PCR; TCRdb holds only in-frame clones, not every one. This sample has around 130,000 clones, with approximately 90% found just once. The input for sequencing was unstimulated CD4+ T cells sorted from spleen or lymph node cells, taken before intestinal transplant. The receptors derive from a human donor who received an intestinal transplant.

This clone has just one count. The CDR3 spells CASSRDREGEKLFF. The CDR3 nucleotides are TGTGCCAGCAGCCGGGACAGGGAAGGTGAAAAACTGTTTTTT. The genes are TRBV7-8 and TRBJ1-4; 9 bases are shared with TRBD1. Germline V gene lookup returns CDR1 SGHVS and CDR2 FQNEAQ. J was trimmed by 7 bases and V by 5 bases; bases with no gene match: 5. This CDR3 comprises 14 residues.

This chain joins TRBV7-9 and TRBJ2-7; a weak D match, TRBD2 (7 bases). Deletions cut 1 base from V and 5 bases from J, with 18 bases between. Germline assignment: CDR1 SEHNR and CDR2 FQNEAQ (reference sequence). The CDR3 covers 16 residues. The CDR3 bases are TGTGCCAGCAGCTTAGGCCGGCGCGGGGGCGGCGACGAGCAGTACTTC. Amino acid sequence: CASSLGRRGGGDEQYF.

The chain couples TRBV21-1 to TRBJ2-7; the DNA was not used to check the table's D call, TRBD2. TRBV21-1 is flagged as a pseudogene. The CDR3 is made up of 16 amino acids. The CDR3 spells CASSTLTSGATYEQYF. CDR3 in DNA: TGTGCCAGCAGCACCCTGACTAGCGGGGCTACCTACGAGCAGTACTTC.

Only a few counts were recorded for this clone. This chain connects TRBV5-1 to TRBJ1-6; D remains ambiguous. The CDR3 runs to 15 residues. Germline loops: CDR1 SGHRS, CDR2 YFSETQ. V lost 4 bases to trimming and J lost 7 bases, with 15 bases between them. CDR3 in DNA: TGCGCCAGCAGCCTCAACTCCGACGCAAATTCACCCCTCCACTTT. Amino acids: CASSLNSDANSPLHF.

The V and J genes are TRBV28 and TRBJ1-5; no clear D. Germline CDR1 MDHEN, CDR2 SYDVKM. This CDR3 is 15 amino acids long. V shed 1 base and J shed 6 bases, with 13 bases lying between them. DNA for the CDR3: TGTGCCAGCAGTTTATTTATCGGGGTAGGTCAGCCCCAGCATTTT. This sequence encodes CASSLFIGVGQPQHF.

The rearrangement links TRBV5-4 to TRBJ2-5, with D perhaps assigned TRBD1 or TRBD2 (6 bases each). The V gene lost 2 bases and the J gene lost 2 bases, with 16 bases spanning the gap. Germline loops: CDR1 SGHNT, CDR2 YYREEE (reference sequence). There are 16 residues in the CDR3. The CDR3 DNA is TGTGCCAGCAGCTTACAGGGACTGGGGGGACAAGAGACCCAGTACTTC. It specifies CASSLQGLGGQETQYF.

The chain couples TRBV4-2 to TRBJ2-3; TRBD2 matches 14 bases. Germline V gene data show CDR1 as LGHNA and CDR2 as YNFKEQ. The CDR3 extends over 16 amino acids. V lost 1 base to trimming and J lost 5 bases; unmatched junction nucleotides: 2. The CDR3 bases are TGTGCCAGCAGCCAAGGACTAGCGGGGGGGCAAGATACGCAGTATTTT. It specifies CASSQGLAGGQDTQYF.

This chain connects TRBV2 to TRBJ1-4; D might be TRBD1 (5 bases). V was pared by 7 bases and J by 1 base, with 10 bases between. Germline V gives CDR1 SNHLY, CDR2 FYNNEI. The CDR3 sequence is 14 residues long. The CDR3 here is CASTLQGTNEKLFF. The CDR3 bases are TGTGCCAGCACCCTCCAGGGAACTAATGAAAAACTGTTTTTT.

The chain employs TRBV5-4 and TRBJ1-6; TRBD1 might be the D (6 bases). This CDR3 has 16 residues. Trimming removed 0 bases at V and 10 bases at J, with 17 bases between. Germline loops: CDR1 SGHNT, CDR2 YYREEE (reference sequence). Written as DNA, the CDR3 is TGTGCCAGCAGCTTGGAGCGAGGGGGGCTTTGGTCACCCCTCCACTTT. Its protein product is CASSLERGGLWSPLHF. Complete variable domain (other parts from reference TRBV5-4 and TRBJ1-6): ETGVTQSPTHLIKTRGQQVTLRCSSQSGHNTVSWYQQALGQGPQFIFQYYREEENGRGNFPPRFSGLQFPNYSSELNVNALELDDSALYLCASSLERGGLWSPLHFGNGTRLTVT.

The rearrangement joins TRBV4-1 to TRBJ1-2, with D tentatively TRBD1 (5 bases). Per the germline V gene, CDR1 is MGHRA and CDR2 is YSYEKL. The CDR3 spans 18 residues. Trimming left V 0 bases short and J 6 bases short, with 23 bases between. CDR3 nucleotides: TGCGCCAGCAGCCAAGATAGGGCAGGAAGGGGACGAGGGGATGGCTACACCTTC. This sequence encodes CASSQDRAGRGRGDGYTF.

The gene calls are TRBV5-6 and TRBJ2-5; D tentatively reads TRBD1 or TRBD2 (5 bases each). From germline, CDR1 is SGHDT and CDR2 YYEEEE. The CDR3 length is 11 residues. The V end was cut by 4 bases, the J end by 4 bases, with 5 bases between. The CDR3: CASSGTETQYF. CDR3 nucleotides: TGTGCCAGCAGCGGGACAGAGACCCAGTACTTC.

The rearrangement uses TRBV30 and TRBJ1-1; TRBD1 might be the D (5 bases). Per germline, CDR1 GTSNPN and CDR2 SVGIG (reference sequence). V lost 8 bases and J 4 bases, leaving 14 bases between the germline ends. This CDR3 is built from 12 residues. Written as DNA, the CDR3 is TGTGCCGGACGAGCGGGGACCACTGAAGCTTTCTTT. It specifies CAGRAGTTEAFF.

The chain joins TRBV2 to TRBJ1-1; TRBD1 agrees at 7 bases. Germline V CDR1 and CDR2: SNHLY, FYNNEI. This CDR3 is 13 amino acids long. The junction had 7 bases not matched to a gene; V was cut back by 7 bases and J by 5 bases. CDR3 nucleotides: TGTGCCAGCATCCCCGACAGGGCTACTGAAGCTTTCTTT. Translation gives CASIPDRATEAFF. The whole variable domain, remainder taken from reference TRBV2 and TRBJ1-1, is EPEVTQTPSHQVTQMGQEVILRCVPISNHLYFYWYRQILGQKVEFLVSFYNNEISEKSEIFDDQFSVERPDGSNFTLKIRSTKLEDSAMYFCASIPDRATEAFFGQGTRLTVV.

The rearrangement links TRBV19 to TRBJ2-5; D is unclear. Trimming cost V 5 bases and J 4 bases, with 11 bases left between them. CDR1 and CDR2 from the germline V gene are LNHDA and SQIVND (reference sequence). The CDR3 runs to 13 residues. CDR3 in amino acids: CASSATPPETQYF. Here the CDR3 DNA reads TGTGCCAGTAGTGCCACGCCCCCAGAGACCCAGTACTTC.